This T cell receptor beta chain was obtained from a study of cytomegalovirus exposure and HLA in healthy donors. Study context: Researchers found that around 80% of 398 genotyped donors fell within the Caucasian-associated ancestry cluster. Study-wide results and caveats: In an earlier analysis, in approximately 570 donors, most V segments appeared productive either ~90% or ~30% of the time. In a later analysis, compared with equally common non-associated chains, HLA-associated beta chains were more expanded. Presence/absence analysis assumed near-uniform sequencing depth across donors.

Remarks on this clone: Its cognate antigen is unknown.

PCR employed 60 Vbeta and 13 Jbeta primers. The repertoire was sequenced with immunoSEQ multiplex PCR; TCRdb's copy has only in-frame clones and lacks some. The table records roughly 180,000 clones, approximately 84% of them present only once. From germline, CDR1 is SGDLS and CDR2 YYNGEE. Unmatched junction bases numbered 3, after V lost 0 bases and J lost 3 bases. CDR3 length: 15 residues. The chain uses TRBV9 and TRBJ2-1, with 7 nucleotides matching TRBD2. The sequenced sample was PBMCs. The sequence derives from a woman in her forties or fifties in good health and CMV-seropositive. The CDR3: CASSVVPSGYNEQFF. The CDR3 DNA reads TGTGCCAGCAGCGTAGTTCCTAGCGGCTACAATGAGCAGTTCTTC.